What follows are 4 T cell receptor beta chains derived from one specimen sequenced in a study of blood T cell repertoires in COVID-19. Profiled with immunoSEQ multiplex PCR; TCRdb holds only in-frame clones, not every one. Among 200,000 or so clones listed, approximately 80% were seen once. Sequencing input: peripheral blood. The receptors derive from a woman at least 80 years old with COVID-19, enrolled during active disease.

This chain joins TRBV19 and TRBJ2-1; 11 nucleotides align to TRBD2. Germline CDR1 reads LNHDA; CDR2 reads SQIVND (reference sequence). CDR3 length: 17 residues. J was trimmed by 2 bases and V by 5 bases; bases with no gene match: 8. The chain's CDR3 is CASSGSGGAYPYNEQFF. The CDR3 nucleotides read TGTGCCAGTAGTGGTAGCGGGGGGGCCTATCCCTACAATGAGCAGTTCTTC.

V usage is TRBV5-1 and J usage is TRBJ2-3; D gene uncertain. Trimming took 0 bases from V and 2 from J, leaving 25 bases between them. Germline CDR1 SGHRS, CDR2 YFSETQ. This CDR3 is 20 amino acids long. The DNA of the CDR3 is TGCGCCAGCAGCTTGGGGCCTTTGTCAGCGAAGTACCCCTCCACAGATACGCAGTATTTT. Encoded protein: CASSLGPLSAKYPSTDTQYF.

The J gene is TRBJ1-1, the V gene TRBV4-3; possible D gene TRBD1, 6 bases. Germline V lookup: CDR1 LGHNA, CDR2 YSLEER. V lost 4 bases and J lost 0, with 9 bases in between. This CDR3 has 14 residues. CDR3 sequence reads: CASSLRDMNTEAFF. CDR3 nucleotide sequence: TGCGCCAGCAGCCTAAGGGACATGAACACTGAAGCTTTCTTT.

There are a few counts of this clone. CDR3 sequence reads: CASSLVMTGGNGYTF. The DNA for the CDR3 is TGTGCCAGCAGCTTGGTTATGACAGGGGGCAATGGCTACACCTTC. V usage is TRBV5-8 and J usage is TRBJ1-2; 10 nucleotides match TRBD1. The CDR3 covers 15 residues. V was pared by 0 bases and J by 6 bases, with 5 bases of the junction left unmatched. CDR1 and CDR2 (germline): SGHTS, YDEGEE.